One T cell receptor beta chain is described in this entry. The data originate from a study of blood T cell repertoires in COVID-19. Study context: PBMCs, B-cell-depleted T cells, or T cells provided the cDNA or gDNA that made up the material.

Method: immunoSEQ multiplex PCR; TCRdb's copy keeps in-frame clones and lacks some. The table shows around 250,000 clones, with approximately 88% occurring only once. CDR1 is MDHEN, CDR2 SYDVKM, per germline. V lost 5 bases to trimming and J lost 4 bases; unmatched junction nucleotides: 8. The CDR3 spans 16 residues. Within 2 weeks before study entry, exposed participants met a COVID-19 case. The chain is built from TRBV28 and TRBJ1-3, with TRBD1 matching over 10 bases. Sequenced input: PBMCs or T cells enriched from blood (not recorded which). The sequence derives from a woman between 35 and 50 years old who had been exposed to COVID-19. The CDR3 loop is CASSEHRTGGGNTIYF. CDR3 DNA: TGTGCCAGCAGTGAACATCGGACAGGGGGGGGAAACACCATATATTTT.